This T cell receptor beta chain is drawn from a study of shared clonotypes between healthy human individuals. V was shortened by 1 base and J by 4 bases, with 10 bases between the two germline ends. The CDR3 extends over 14 amino acids. Germline CDR1 KGHSH, CDR2 LQKENI. A word on this clone: The antigen remains unidentified.

Study observations and caveats: Shared clonotypes across all four donors exceeded non-shared ones in generation probability.

Profiling relied on immunoSEQ multiplex PCR, and the TCRdb table lists in-frame clones only, not all of them. The sample has around 1.5 million clones; 95% to 99% are singletons. The sequencing sample was made of naive CD4+ T cells sorted from blood. Subset reported: CD45RA+ positively selected. The chain has TRBV18 and TRBJ2-5; D is perhaps TRBD2 (6 bases). The clonotype originates from a man aged 25 to 45 in good health. CDR3 nucleotides: TGTGCCAGCTCACCACTGGACTATCTAGAGACCCAGTACTTC. Encoded protein: CASSPLDYLETQYF.